Here is one T cell receptor beta chain with its context. The table came from immunoSEQ multiplex PCR; TCRdb's copy has only in-frame clones and leaves some out. The repertoire holds fewer than 250,000 clones, with about 90% as singletons. The CDR3 spans 12 residues. These data belong to a study of blood T cell repertoires in COVID-19. The TCR sequence derives from a man aged 25-40 years with COVID-19, enrolled during active disease. The sequencing input was peripheral blood. This rearrangement joins TRBV12-2 to TRBJ2-7; no DNA check was done on the table's D call, TRBD1. TRBV12-2 is a known pseudogene. For the CDR3, the DNA is TGTGCAAGTCAGGACAGGGACTACGAGCAGTACTTC. This gives the protein CASQDRDYEQYF.